The 18 T cell receptor delta chains given below trace back to one sample, sequenced in a study of gamma-delta T cells after stem cell transplantation. TCRdb re-called the RT-PCR reads with CATT. The sample consists of around 2,400 delta-chain clones, approximately 3.1% of them appearing once. What was sequenced was gamma-delta T cells. The receptors stem from a human donor. It is not recorded whose cells these are; they may come from a transplant donor.

Details on this clone: A far more abundant clone sits one base away, making this likely a read error. Within the sample, other DNA sequences also encode this same CDR3. The V and J genes are TRDV2 and TRDJ1; TRDD3 agrees at 7 bases. This CDR3 spans 18 amino acids. The germline CDR1 and CDR2 sequences are GEAIGNYY and EKD. The CDR3 DNA is TGTGCCTGTGACCCGGTTTCAGACAGGGATACTCGGACCGATAAACTCATCTTC. Translated, it gives CACDPVSDRDTRTDKLIF.

By share of the sample, this clone is large. This specimen includes other DNA sequences encoding the same CDR3. The rearrangement joins TRDV2 to TRDJ1, with 9 positions matching TRDD3. With 2 bases clipped from V and 2 bases from J, the junction kept 11 bases outside the gene matches. Per germline, CDR1 GEAIGNYY and CDR2 EKD. CDR3 length equals 17 residues. The CDR3 is CACDMVLGDPWTDKLIF. The CDR3 DNA reads TGTGCCTGTGACATGGTACTGGGGGACCCGTGGACCGATAAACTCATCTTT.

In regard to this clone: TCRdb lists the protein of a much larger clone for this DNA, which differs at residue 8, so this is likely a read error; the protein given here is translated from the DNA itself. For the CDR3, the DNA is TGTGCCTGTGACACCCTGGAAGCGGGCGATAAACTCATCTTT. This sequence encodes CACDTLEAGDKLIF. The chain recombines TRDV2 with TRDJ1; unclear D gene. V lost 0 bases and J 4 bases, leaving 11 bases between the germline ends. The CDR3 covers 14 residues. Germline loops: CDR1 GEAIGNYY, CDR2 EKD.

This clone occurred many times. J is TRDJ1 and V is TRDV2, with 9 nucleotides matching TRDD3. CDR1 is GEAIGNYY and CDR2 is EKD in the germline V gene. The length of the CDR3 is 17 residues. V shed 3 bases, J shed 0 bases, and the junction held 10 bases outside the gene matches. The CDR3 is CACDPVLGERYTDKLIF. CDR3 nucleotide sequence: TGTGCCTGTGACCCCGTACTGGGGGAAAGGTACACCGATAAACTCATCTTT.

Regarding this clone: This likely traces to a read error, being one base from a far larger clone. V and J are TRDV2 and TRDJ1; TRDD3 matches 9 bases. The CDR3 runs to 19 residues. From germline, CDR1 is GEAIGNYY and CDR2 EKD. As DNA, the CDR3 is TGTGCCCGTGACACCATGAGTACTGGGGGACATAAGTACACCGATAAACTCATCTTT. This encodes CARDTMSTGGHKYTDKLIF.

By proportion, this clone is large. The sample has other DNA sequences that encode this CDR3 too. V usage is TRDV2 and J usage is TRDJ1, with TRDD3 identical over 10 bases. Germline V gives CDR1 GEAIGNYY, CDR2 EKD. This CDR3 spans 21 amino acids. The V gene end was trimmed by 1 base and the J gene end by 3 bases; junction bases not matched to a gene: 22. The CDR3 DNA is TGTGCCTGTGACACTGTGGGGAGTACTGGGGGATTTCGGGTCGAGGCCGATAAACTCATCTTT. Translation gives CACDTVGSTGGFRVEADKLIF.

This clone was seen more than once but under ten times. For this DNA, TCRdb reports the protein of a much larger clone, which diverges at residue 12, most likely from a read error; the protein presented here is translated directly from the DNA. This chain connects TRDV1 to TRDJ1, with 8 nucleotides matching TRDD3. This CDR3 is 19 amino acids long. V shed 1 base and J 0 bases; nucleotides not matched to a gene: 13. The germline V gene has CDR1 TSWWSYY and CDR2 QGS. CDR3 coding DNA: TGTGCTCTTGGGGAACCTCCTATTTTACTGGGGGCGTACACCGATAAACTCATCTTT. Encoded protein: CALGEPPILLGAYTDKLIF.

As to this clone: A far larger clone is one nucleotide away, so this likely arose from a read error. The chain combines TRDV2 with TRDJ1; D is unresolved. The length of the CDR3 is 15 residues. Germline V gene lookup returns CDR1 GEAIGNYY and CDR2 EKD. V was cut by 0 bases and J by 3 bases, with 13 bases left in between. CDR3 sequence reads: CACDTAATRADKLIF. The CDR3 DNA sequence: TGTGCCTGTGACACCGCGGCCACAAGGGCCGATAAACTCATCTTT.

The table lists this clone with a few counts. TCRdb has a much larger clone's protein, which differs at residue 17 from the translation of this DNA, likely because of a read error; what is shown is the protein translated from the DNA. The CDR3 reads CACDTVKPPGSSSYTDELIF. The CDR3 region has the DNA TGTGCCTGTGACACCGTCAAGCCCCCGGGATCTTCATCGTACACCGATGAACTCATCTTT. V is TRDV2 and J is TRDJ1; D might be TRDD3 (5 bases). The CDR3 is made up of 20 amino acids. Germline values: CDR1 GEAIGNYY, CDR2 EKD.

This clone has more than one count but fewer than ten. This probably arose from a read error, given a far larger clone one base away. The same CDR3 can be traced to other DNA sequences in this sample. This sequence joins TRDV2 and TRDJ1; no reliable D call. Trimming removed 1 base at V and 0 bases at J, with 23 bases between. Germline V CDR1 and CDR2: GEAIGNYY, EKD. The CDR3 sequence is 19 residues long. CDR3 nucleotide sequence: TGTGCCTGTGACACGGTCGGTCTCGGTGGGTTTTCGTACACCGATAAACTCATCTTT. Its protein product is CACDTVGLGGFSYTDKLIF.

This clone was found a few times. The likely explanation is a read error, given a far larger clone one base away. The chain joins TRAV38-2/DV8 to TRDJ1; 11 nucleotides align to TRDD3. CDR3 length equals 21 residues. Trimming cost V 4 bases and J 2 bases; bases outside gene matches: 22. Germline CDR1 TSESDYY, CDR2 QEAYKQQN. The CDR3 nucleotides read TGTGCTTATAGGGTACTTTCCTACTCCTGGGGGATACACATGAGTACCGATAAACTCATCTTT. This encodes CAYRVLSYSWGIHMSTDKLIF.

As concerns this clone: TCRdb records a much larger clone's protein for this DNA, with a difference at residue 9 that likely arises from a read error; the protein given is the translation of the DNA. The chain couples TRDV2 to TRDJ1; TRDD2 or TRDD3 may be the D gene (5 bases each). With 0 bases removed from V and 2 bases from J, the gap between germline ends came to 18 bases. Germline V gives CDR1 GEAIGNYY, CDR2 EKD. The CDR3 length is 17 residues. The CDR3 nucleotides read TGTGCCTGTGACACCGTAAGTCCTAGGGGGCCAACCGATAAACTCATCTTT. Protein sequence: CACDTVSPRGPTDKLIF.

Comment on this clone: Its ends do not fully match the called genes, so a read error is possible. The chain has TRDV2 and TRDJ1; 12 nucleotides align to TRDD3. From germline, CDR1 is GEAIGNYY and CDR2 EKD. The CDR3 loop spans 18 amino acids. The CDR3 here is CACDTLSLGDTRADKLIF. The CDR3 DNA reads TGTGCCTGCGACACCCTGTCCCTGGGGGATACGCGGGCCGATAAACTCATCTTT.

As to this clone: The protein TCRdb gives is from a much larger clone and does not agree with this DNA's translation at residue 10, likely a read error; the protein shown here comes from the DNA. J is TRDJ1 and V is TRDV2; 7 bases line up with TRDD3. Germline V gives CDR1 GEAIGNYY, CDR2 EKD. V trimming: 1 base; J trimming: 0 bases; junction bases outside the gene matches: 13. This CDR3 is built from 18 residues. The CDR3 DNA reads as TGTGCCTGTGACACAGTGGGTACTGGGGACTTACACACCGATAAACTCATCTTT. It codes for CACDTVGTGDLHTDKLIF.

This clone is termed medium-sized. This specimen includes other DNA sequences encoding the same CDR3. V usage is TRDV2 and J usage is TRDJ1, with 12 bases aligning to TRDD3. Germline V CDR1 and CDR2: GEAIGNYY, EKD. This CDR3 region has 19 residues. Losses at the gene ends were 1 base for V and 0 bases for J; bases not matched to a gene: 11. The CDR3 loop is CACDTVAAGGYEYTDKLIF. The CDR3 DNA reads TGTGCCTGTGACACGGTTGCCGCTGGGGGATACGAGTACACCGATAAACTCATCTTT.

This clone was detected only a few times. A far larger clone is one nucleotide away, so this likely arose from a read error. Other nucleotide sequences from this sample produce the same CDR3. This rearrangement joins TRDV2 to TRDJ1; 13 positions match TRDD3. CDR1 is GEAIGNYY, CDR2 EKD, per germline. This CDR3 is built from 18 residues. CDR3 sequence: CACDILTGGYGRTDKLIF. The CDR3 nucleotides read TGTGCCTGTGACATTCTCACTGGGGGATACGGTCGGACCGACAAACTCATCTTT.

This clone came up a few times. This is likely an artifact of a read error, given a far larger clone one base away. The same CDR3 arises from other DNA sequences in this sample as well. This chain links TRDV2 with TRDJ1, with D possibly matching TRDD3 (5 bases). The CDR3 consists of 15 residues. Germline V CDR1 and CDR2: GEAIGNYY, EKD. The CDR3 bases are TGTGCCTGTGACACCCTGGGTCTCCACACCGATAAGCTCATCTTT. Amino acid sequence: CACDTLGLHTDKLIF.

In its sample, this clone ranks as medium-sized. A far larger clone is one base from this, pointing to a likely read error. The sample contains more than one DNA sequence encoding this CDR3. V is TRDV2 and J is TRDJ1; 11 nucleotides match TRDD3. This CDR3 spans 16 amino acids. Trimming at V came to 2 bases and at J to 5 bases, leaving 9 bases not matched to a gene. Germline loops: CDR1 GEAIGNYY, CDR2 EKD. The DNA for the CDR3 is TGTGCCTGTGACAGTCTACTGGGGGATAGTCGTGATAAACTCATCTTT. Translating it yields CACDSLLGDSRDKLIF.